This is a list of T cell receptor beta chains from one sample in a study of T cell responses to AZD1222 COVID-19 vaccine. Clones were sequenced by immunoSEQ multiplex PCR, and TCRdb holds only the in-frame ones, with some missing. The sample records around 110,000 clones, about 90% being singletons. Sequences were derived from peripheral blood, sampled 28 days after the second AZD1222 dose. These receptors came from an adult who received the AZD1222 COVID-19 vaccine. CDR3s leave out the opening cysteine and the closing phenylalanine or tryptophan. The order of the fields is V gene, CDR3 length, J gene, CDR3 protein.

TRBV12-5,13,TRBJ2-3,ASGLYERPSDTQY
TRBV5-6,12,TRBJ2-3,ASSLDSLEDTQY
TRBV5-1,12,TRBJ1-1,ASSSRDSNTEAF
TRBV5-8,11,TRBJ2-7,ASILQGAGEQY
TRBV5-6,13,TRBJ2-1,ASSLIGTGDNEQF
TRBV27,15,TRBJ2-1,ASSLLLAGGPYNEQF
TRBV19,13,TRBJ2-2,ASSIFIGQPGELF
TRBV6-5,12,TRBJ2-7,ASSYGSQGREQY
TRBV12-3/TRBV12-4,11,TRBJ1-2,ASSPTVSTGYT
TRBV11-3,12,TRBJ2-7,ASSFTSGQGEQY
TRBV3-1/TRBV3-2,11,TRBJ1-6,ASSRQSNPPLH
TRBV7-9,12,TRBJ2-7,ASSWDSFTYEQY
TRBV10-1,13,TRBJ2-4,ASSEIAGQKNIQY
TRBV2,13,TRBJ2-5,ASSDRGGPGETQY
TRBV19,13,TRBJ2-5,ASSTDRDVRETQY
TRBV28,10,TRBJ2-7,ASSLVGYEQY
TRBV11-1,14,TRBJ1-1,ASSLVVDRPNTEAF
TRBV7-9,12,TRBJ2-5,ASGSNQRKETQY
TRBV2,10,TRBJ1-1,ASRPWTGEAF
TRBV28,9,TRBJ2-7,ASSLIYEQY
TRBV9,13,TRBJ2-5,ASSVSGSEGETQY
TRBV2,14,TRBJ2-1,ASSDLAQRSNNEQF
TRBV6-6,14,TRBJ1-5,ASIDRQDYSNQPQH
TRBV3-1/TRBV3-2,14,TRBJ2-5,ASNSGGTSGAETQY
TRBV28,15,TRBJ2-5,ASSPGQGQGVGETQY
TRBV2,13,TRBJ2-2,ASTLAGGNTGELF
TRBV6-5,11,TRBJ2-7,ASRRGGNHEQY
TRBV20-1,14,TRBJ1-6,SASNRVSSYNSPLH
TRBV28,10,TRBJ2-7,ASTSYGTSGI
TRBV5-1,11,TRBJ1-6,ASSRIADSPLH
TRBV5-3,13,TRBJ2-4,ARRFNGGSKNIQY
TRBV4-1,12,TRBJ2-3,ASSQKAVESTQY
TRBV7-9,12,TRBJ2-7,ASSFSAGAYEQY
TRBV2,14,TRBJ2-7,ASSEGRDRGLGEQY
TRBV5-1,11,TRBJ2-7,ASSLRDLDEQY
TRBV6-1,10,TRBJ1-2,ASSERGHGYT
TRBV10-3,13,TRBJ2-7,AISRAPDESYEQY
TRBV28,10,TRBJ1-1,ASILQGAEAF
TRBV6-5,13,TRBJ1-2,ASDKLVEVADGYT
TRBV5-5,12,TRBJ2-6,ASSIDSGANVLT
TRBV2,12,TRBJ1-5,ASSTRDSYQPQH
TRBV5-1,14,TRBJ2-7,ASSDRGRRYSYEQY
TRBV12-5,11,TRBJ1-2,ASAAGLNYGYT
TRBV20-1,12,TRBJ2-3,SASYRGREDTQY
TRBV27,12,TRBJ1-6,ASGRTGTNSPLH
TRBV29-1,10,TRBJ1-1,SFNRLNTEAF
TRBV5-5,15,TRBJ2-5,ASSLLSFPGAQETQY
TRBV4-1,15,TRBJ2-6,ASSQEQGAFGANVLT
TRBV2,13,TRBJ1-1,ASSVSGTGNTEAF
TRBV30,11,TRBJ1-5,AWSKGLNQPQH
TRBV28,12,TRBJ2-5,ASGFQRGRETQY
TRBV27,13,TRBJ2-2,ASSFIAENTGELF
TRBV27,13,TRBJ1-2,ASSVTGRGTYGYT
TRBV7-8,13,TRBJ1-5,ASSPRANSNQPQH
TRBV7-8,13,TRBJ2-6,ASSFSSSGANVLT
TRBV28,13,TRBJ2-7,ASSFWSRTTYEQY
TRBV27,13,TRBJ2-7,ASSFVQGSSYEQY
TRBV2,11,TRBJ1-1,ASGGPGRTEAF